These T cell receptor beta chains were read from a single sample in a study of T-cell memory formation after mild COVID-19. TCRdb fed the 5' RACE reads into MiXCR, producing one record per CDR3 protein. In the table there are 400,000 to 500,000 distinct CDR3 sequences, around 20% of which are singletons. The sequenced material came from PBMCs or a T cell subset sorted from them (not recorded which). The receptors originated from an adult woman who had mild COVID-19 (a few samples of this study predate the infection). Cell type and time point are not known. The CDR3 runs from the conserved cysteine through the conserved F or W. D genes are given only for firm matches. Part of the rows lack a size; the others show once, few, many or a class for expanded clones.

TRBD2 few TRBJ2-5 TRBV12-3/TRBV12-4 CASSSGTRKETQYF TGTGCCAGCAGTTCCGGGACTAGGAAAGAGACCCAGTACTTC
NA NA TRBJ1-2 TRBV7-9 CASSNHPGQTPYGYTF TGTGCCAGCAGCAATCACCCCGGTCAGACCCCCTATGGCTACACCTTC
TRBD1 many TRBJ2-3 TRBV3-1 CASSIRDRAHDTQYF TGTGCCAGCAGCATACGGGACAGGGCGCACGATACGCAGTATTTT
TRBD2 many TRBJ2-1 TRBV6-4 CASSDSAVGGNEQFF TGTGCCAGCAGTGACTCGGCGGTCGGGGGGAATGAGCAGTTCTTC
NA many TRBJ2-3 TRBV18 CASSPPNRVDTQYF TGTGCCAGCTCACCACCTAACAGGGTTGATACGCAGTATTTT
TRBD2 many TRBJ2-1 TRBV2 CASSCLAGESNEQFF TGTGCCAGCAGCTGCCTAGCGGGAGAGTCGAATGAGCAGTTCTTC
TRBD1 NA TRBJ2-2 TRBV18 CASSQQQGQANTGELFF TGTGCCAGCTCCCAACAACAGGGACAGGCGAACACCGGGGAGCTGTTTTTT
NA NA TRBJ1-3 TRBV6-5 CASTPHRTAGGTIYF TGTGCCAGCACACCTCACCGGACCGCTGGAGGCACCATATATTTT
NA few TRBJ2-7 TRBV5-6 CASSRGRVALPYGQYF TGTGCCAGCAGCCGGGGGCGGGTCGCCCTCCCCTACGGGCAGTACTTC
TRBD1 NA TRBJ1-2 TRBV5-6 CASSIGTGGNYGYTF TGTGCCAGCAGCATAGGGACAGGGGGAAACTATGGCTACACCTTC
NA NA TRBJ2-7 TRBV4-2 CASSQELAYEQYF TGTGCCAGCAGCCAAGAGCTAGCCTACGAGCAGTACTTC
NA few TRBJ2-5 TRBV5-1 CASSWVGGLQETQYF TGCGCCAGCAGCTGGGTCGGGGGGCTCCAAGAGACCCAGTACTTC
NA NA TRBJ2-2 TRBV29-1 CSVVVSGVNTGELFF TGCAGCGTTGTTGTCTCAGGGGTGAACACCGGGGAGCTGTTTTTT
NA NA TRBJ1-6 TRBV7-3 CASSLTANYNSPLHF TGTGCCAGCAGCTTAACGGCCAACTATAATTCACCCCTCCACTTT
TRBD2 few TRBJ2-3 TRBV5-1 CASSGGGLAGVTDTQYF TGCGCCAGCAGCGGTGGGGGACTAGCGGGAGTCACAGATACGCAGTATTTT
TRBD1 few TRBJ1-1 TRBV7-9 CASSTLSGTGDTEAFF TGTGCCAGCAGTACCCTTTCCGGGACAGGGGACACTGAAGCTTTCTTT
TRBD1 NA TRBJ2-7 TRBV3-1 CASSQALPGTGPYEQYF TGTGCCAGCAGCCAAGCCCTCCCTGGGACAGGACCCTACGAGCAGTACTTC
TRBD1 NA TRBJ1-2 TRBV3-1 CASSPLTGGGIFGYTF TGTGCCAGCAGTCCCCTCACAGGGGGTGGCATATTTGGCTACACCTTC
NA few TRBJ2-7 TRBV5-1 CASNHQGPYEQYF TGCGCCAGCAACCACCAGGGCCCGTACGAGCAGTACTTC
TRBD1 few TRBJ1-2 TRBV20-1 CSARQGEWYGYTF TGCAGTGCTAGGCAGGGGGAGTGGTATGGCTACACCTTC
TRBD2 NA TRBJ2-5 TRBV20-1 CSARGGAGGSQETQYF TGCAGTGCTAGAGGAGGGGCGGGAGGCAGCCAAGAGACCCAGTACTTC
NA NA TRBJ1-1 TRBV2 CASLAGVTNTEAFF TGTGCCAGCTTGGCAGGGGTTACGAACACTGAAGCTTTCTTT
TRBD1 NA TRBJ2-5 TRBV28 CASSWGQGNLETQYF TGTGCCAGCAGTTGGGGACAGGGGAATCTAGAGACCCAGTACTTC
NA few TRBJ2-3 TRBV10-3 CAISDTSGTDTQYF TGTGCCATCAGTGATACCAGCGGCACAGATACGCAGTATTTT
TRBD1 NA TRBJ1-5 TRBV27 CASRTGGGSNQPQHF TGTGCCAGCAGGACAGGGGGTGGTAGCAATCAGCCCCAGCATTTT
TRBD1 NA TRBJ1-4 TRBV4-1 CASSQGPGQGAADEKLFF TGCGCCAGCAGCCAGGGACCGGGACAGGGGGCGGCGGATGAAAAACTGTTTTTT
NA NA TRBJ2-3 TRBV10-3 CAISPAPGDTQYF TGTGCCATCAGTCCGGCTCCGGGAGATACGCAGTATTTT
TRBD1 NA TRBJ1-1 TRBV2 CASSAQRTGNTEAFF TGTGCCAGCAGTGCCCAGAGGACAGGGAACACTGAAGCTTTCTTT
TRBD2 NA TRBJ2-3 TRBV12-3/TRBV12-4 CASLLVGGPDTQYF TGTGCCAGCCTCCTGGTGGGAGGGCCAGATACGCAGTATTTT
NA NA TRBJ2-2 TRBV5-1 CASRGREVPGELFF TGCGCCAGCAGGGGGAGAGAAGTTCCCGGGGAGCTGTTTTTT
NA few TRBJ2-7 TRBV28 CASTPLGRGRDEQYF TGTGCCAGCACACCCCTCGGACGGGGGAGAGACGAGCAGTACTTC
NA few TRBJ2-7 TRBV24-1 CATEQGREQYF TGTGCCACGGAACAGGGGAGGGAGCAGTACTTC
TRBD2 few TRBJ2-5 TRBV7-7 CASSQGRLAGGWETQYF TGTGCCAGCAGCCAAGGGAGACTAGCGGGGGGCTGGGAGACCCAGTACTTC
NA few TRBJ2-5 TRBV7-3 CASSLTISGTQYF TGTGCCAGCAGCTTAACGATCTCTGGGACCCAGTACTTC
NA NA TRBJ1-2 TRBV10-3 CAISESGGGYTF TGTGCCATCAGTGAGTCGGGTGGCGGCTACACCTTC
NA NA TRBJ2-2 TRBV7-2 CASSFNRGELFF TGTGCCAGCAGCTTTAACAGGGGGGAGCTGTTTTTT
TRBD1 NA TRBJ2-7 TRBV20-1 CSAGHGTGDYEQYF TGCAGTGCCGGTCACGGGACAGGGGACTACGAGCAGTACTTC
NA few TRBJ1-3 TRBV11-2 CASSSQSSGNTIYF TGTGCCAGCAGCTCTCAGAGCTCTGGAAACACCATATATTTT
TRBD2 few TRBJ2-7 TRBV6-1 CASSEGTSYDEQYF TGTGCCAGCAGTGAAGGGACTAGCTATGACGAGCAGTACTTC
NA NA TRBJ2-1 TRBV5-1 CASSREPGTRSYNEQFF TGCGCCAGCAGCCGAGAACCCGGGACGCGATCCTACAATGAGCAGTTCTTC
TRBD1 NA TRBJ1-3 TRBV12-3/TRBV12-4 CASSPGQGNTIYF TGTGCCAGCAGCCCGGGACAGGGAAACACCATATATTTT
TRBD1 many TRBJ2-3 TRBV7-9 CASSPKVTGGFGTDTQYF TGTGCCAGCAGCCCGAAGGTGACAGGGGGCTTTGGCACAGATACGCAGTATTTT
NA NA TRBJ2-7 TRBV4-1 CASSLLERSYEQYF TGCGCCAGCAGCCTCCTCGAGAGGAGCTACGAGCAGTACTTC
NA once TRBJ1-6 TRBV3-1 CASSLTIGGNSPLHF TGTGCCAGCAGCCTCACCATTGGTGGTAATTCACCCCTCCACTTT
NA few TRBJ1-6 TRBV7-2 CASSVRQEYNSPLHF TGTGCCAGCAGCGTCAGACAGGAATATAATTCACCCCTCCACTTT
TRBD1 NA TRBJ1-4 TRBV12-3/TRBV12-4 CASSYDRGGLEKLFF TGTGCCAGCAGCTATGACAGGGGCGGCTTGGAAAAACTGTTTTTT
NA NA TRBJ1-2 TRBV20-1 CSANGDIGYGYTF TGCAGTGCTAACGGGGATATCGGCTATGGCTACACCTTC
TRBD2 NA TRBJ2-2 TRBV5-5 CASTLGLAVTGELFF TGTGCCAGCACCTTGGGGCTAGCGGTCACCGGGGAGCTGTTTTTT
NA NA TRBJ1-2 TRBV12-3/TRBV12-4 CASSFLPGHYGYTF TGTGCCAGCAGTTTCCTGCCAGGACACTATGGCTACACCTTC
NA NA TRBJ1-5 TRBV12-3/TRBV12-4 CASSLGGMVGPQHF TGTGCCAGCAGTTTAGGGGGTATGGTAGGGCCCCAGCATTTT
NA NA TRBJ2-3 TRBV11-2 CASSLDAWPPGTQYF TGTGCCAGCAGCTTAGACGCCTGGCCCCCGGGTACGCAGTATTTT
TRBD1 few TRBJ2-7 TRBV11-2 CASRSTRDRGSYEQYF TGTGCCAGCAGATCCACCCGAGACAGGGGTTCCTACGAGCAGTACTTC
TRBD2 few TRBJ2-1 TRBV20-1 CSARDPGAGARQFF TGCAGTGCTAGAGATCCCGGAGCGGGAGCGCGGCAGTTCTTC
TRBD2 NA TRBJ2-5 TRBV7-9 CASSAKTSGVSQETQYF TGTGCCAGCAGCGCGAAGACTAGCGGGGTGTCACAAGAGACCCAGTACTTC
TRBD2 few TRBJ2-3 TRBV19 CASSLAGGSNFWVDTQYF TGTGCCAGTAGTTTAGCGGGAGGCAGCAATTTTTGGGTAGATACGCAGTATTTT